The 6 T cell receptor beta chains given below trace back to one sample, sequenced in a study of blood T cell repertoires in COVID-19. Here immunoSEQ multiplex PCR was the method, and the copy in TCRdb shows in-frame clones only, minus some. The table lists about 400,000 clones, 87% of them singletons, with over 1.5% in the top ten. Sequencing used PBMCs or T cells enriched from blood (not recorded which). The receptors come from a woman aged 18-35 years with acute COVID-19.

CDR3 DNA sequence: TGTGCCAGCAGTTACTCGTCGTCCGGGAGTCAGCCCCAGCATTTT. This encodes CASSYSSSGSQPQHF. This sequence joins TRBV6-5 and TRBJ1-5; unclear D gene. Germline lookup yields CDR1 MNHEY and CDR2 SVGAGI. Trimming took off 0 bases at V and 6 bases at J, with 12 bases between the two ends. CDR3 size: 15 residues.

This clone was seen once. This CDR3 is CASSEAGGQGASPNTEAFF. The CDR3 bases are TGTGCCAGCAGTGAAGCAGGGGGACAGGGGGCGTCACCGAACACTGAAGCTTTCTTT. The V call is TRBV2, the J call TRBJ1-1; 12 bases map to TRBD1. The CDR3 has 19 amino acids. Losses at the gene ends were 0 bases for V and 1 base for J; bases not matched to a gene: 9. CDR1 SNHLY and CDR2 FYNNEI come from the germline V gene.

The chain links TRBV11-3 to TRBJ2-1; TRBD1 might be the D (5 bases). Germline V gene data show CDR1 as SGHNT and CDR2 as YENEEA. Trimming took off 5 bases at V and 7 bases at J, with 15 bases between the two ends. The CDR3 is made up of 14 amino acids. The CDR3 nucleotides read TGTGCCAGCAGCCTAGTGGGGCTAACGAATGAGCAGTTCTTC. It yields the protein CASSLVGLTNEQFF.

This chain connects TRBV4-3 to TRBJ2-7; D is undetermined. The V end lost 0 bases, the J end lost 0 bases, and 12 bases lay between the germline ends. CDR1 and CDR2 (germline): LGHNA, YSLEER. The CDR3 is 16 residues long. DNA for the CDR3: TGCGCCAGCAGCCAAGAATTGTCGAGGATCTCCTACGAGCAGTACTTC. Translation gives CASSQELSRISYEQYF.

This clone was counted once. The genes are TRBV2 and TRBJ1-1; 7 nucleotides agree with TRBD1. V shed 10 bases, J shed 7 bases, and the junction held 3 bases outside the gene matches. The CDR3 consists of 10 residues. Germline CDR1 is SNHLY and CDR2 is FYNNEI. CDR3 residues: CATGTDEAFF. The CDR3 nucleotides read TGTGCCACCGGGACAGATGAAGCTTTCTTT.

This clone was seen a single time. The chain carries TRBV2 and TRBJ1-6; a possible D gene is TRBD1 (5 bases). CDR3 length: 16 amino acids. V was cut by 0 bases and J by 7 bases, with 13 bases left in between. Looked up from germline, CDR1 is SNHLY and CDR2 is FYNNEI. CDR3 nucleotides: TGTGCCAGCAGTGAAGCATGGGGCTTGGGCAATTCACCCCTCCACTTT. It encodes CASSEAWGLGNSPLHF.